Shown below are 26 T cell receptor beta chains from a single sample sequenced in a study of cytomegalovirus exposure and HLA in healthy donors (dated by TCRdb to 2015 to 2018). Library preparation employed the immunoSEQ multiplex PCR assay. For the multiplex PCR, a mixture combining 60 forward primers for TCR Vbeta segments and 13 reverse primers for TCR Jbeta segments was used. The immuneACCESS repertoire file appears here via TCRdb, limited to in-frame rearrangements. These files lack a portion of the clones; in checked studies, under half of the deficit traces to unresolved V genes, and the cause of the others is not known. This sample gives 120,000 to 150,000 clones in total; around 79% of them show up just once. Of the sample, 8.8% is held by the ten largest clones. Material: PBMCs. The receptors were sampled from a woman between 50 and 59 years old in good health and CMV-seropositive.

The chain uses TRBV7-9 and TRBJ1-1, with 7 bases fitting TRBD1. The CDR3 extends over 15 amino acids. The V segment lost 0 bases and the J segment 5 bases; nucleotides outside the gene matches: 6. Germline lookup yields CDR1 SEHNR and CDR2 FQNEAQ (reference sequence). CDR3 protein: CASSLAGGAWTEAFF. The CDR3 bases are TGTGCCAGCAGCTTAGCAGGGGGCGCGTGGACTGAAGCTTTCTTT.

This clone was recorded once. The chain employs TRBV13 and TRBJ2-5, with 9 bases identical to TRBD2. This CDR3 is built from 11 residues. V lost 3 bases, J lost 13 bases, and 3 bases stayed unmatched. Germline V gives CDR1 PRHDT, CDR2 FYEKMQ (reference sequence). CDR3 in DNA: TGTGCCAGCAGCTTTAGCGGGGGTTTGTACTTC. Its translation: CASSFSGGLYF. The complete variable domain, with remaining parts taken from reference TRBV13 and TRBJ2-5, reads AAGVIQSPRHLIKEKRETATLKCYPIPRHDTVYWYQQGPGQDPQFLISFYEKMQSDKGSIPDRFSAQQFSDYHSELNMSSLELGDSALYFCASSFSGGLYFGPGTRLLVL.

A single count supports this clone. One junction end disagrees with the germline gene, perhaps due to a read error. The chain employs TRBV5-4 and TRBJ1-3; possible D gene TRBD1, 5 bases. There are 16 residues in the CDR3. Germline values: CDR1 SGHNT, CDR2 YYREEE (reference sequence). The CDR3 bases are TGTGCCAGCAGCTTGGACGGATCAGGGTTGGGAAACATCATATATTTT. Translating it yields CASSLDGSGLGNIIYF.

The V gene is TRBV2, the J gene TRBJ2-4; 9 nucleotides align to TRBD1. Germline values: CDR1 SNHLY, CDR2 FYNNEI. V was pared by 4 bases and J by 0 bases, with 4 bases of the junction left unmatched. The CDR3 loop spans 16 amino acids. CDR3 amino acids: CASSGGQGIAKNIQYF. The DNA of the CDR3 is TGTGCCAGCAGTGGGGGACAGGGTATAGCCAAAAACATTCAGTACTTC.

On this clone itself: The germline gene is not matched at one end of the junction; a read error may be the cause. The genes are TRBV7-9 and TRBJ2-3; D gene unclear. The CDR3 has 14 residues. Germline V gene lookup returns CDR1 SEHNR and CDR2 FQNEAQ (reference sequence). The CDR3 here is CASSFSLSTDTQYF. The CDR3 DNA follows: TGTGCCAGCAGCTTTAGCCTAAGCACCGATACGCAGTATTTT.

The rearrangement links TRBV4-2 to TRBJ1-6; 7 bases are a match to TRBD1. J was trimmed by 10 bases and V by 11 bases; bases with no gene match: 14. The CDR3 length is 14 residues. From germline, CDR1 is LGHNA and CDR2 YNFKEQ. The CDR3 DNA reads as TGTGCCGACAAAGACAGGGCTTTTTTGTCACCCCTCCACTTT. This gives the protein CADKDRAFLSPLHF.

This chain connects TRBV7-9 to TRBJ2-7; 10 bases are a match to TRBD1. CDR1 is SEHNR, CDR2 FQNEAQ, per germline (reference sequence). With V trimmed by 8 bases and J by 7 bases, 11 bases remained unmatched. The CDR3 totals 14 residues. CDR3: CASGQTGGAGEQYF. CDR3 DNA sequence: TGTGCCAGCGGTCAGACAGGGGGCGCGGGGGAGCAGTACTTC. The full variable domain, in which reference TRBV7-9 and TRBJ2-7 provide the parts outside the CDR3, is DTGVSQNPRHKITKRGQNVTFRCDPISEHNRLYWYRQTLGQGPEFLTYFQNEAQLEKSRLLSDRFSAERPKGSFSTLEIQRTEQGDSAMYLCASGQTGGAGEQYFGPGTRLTVT.

In its sample, this clone was seen once. The chain links TRBV30 to TRBJ2-2, with a tentative D call TRBD2 (6 bases). The CDR3 runs 15 residues. The V end lost 1 base, the J end lost 4 bases, and 13 bases lay between the germline ends. Germline V CDR1 and CDR2: GTSNPN, SVGIG (reference sequence). This chain's CDR3 is CAWSAVAAGTGELFF. The CDR3 coding sequence is TGTGCCTGGAGTGCCGTAGCGGCGGGCACCGGGGAGCTGTTTTTT.

J is TRBJ1-5 and V is TRBV7-8; D is possibly TRBD1 (5 bases). The CDR3 loop spans 18 amino acids. V was cut by 2 bases and J by 2 bases, with 19 bases left in between. The germline CDR1 and CDR2 sequences are SGHVS and FQNEAQ. In nucleotides, the CDR3 is TGTGCCAGCAGCTTACGGCGGTCCGGTCTAGGGGGCAATCAGCCCCAGCATTTT. This encodes CASSLRRSGLGGNQPQHF.

By sample fraction, this clone is medium-sized (0.01 to 0.1%). The chain has TRBV27 and TRBJ2-2, with 11 bases lining up with TRBD2. In germline, CDR1 is MNHEY, CDR2 SMNVEV (reference sequence). V dropped 8 bases and J dropped 4; count of bases not matched to a gene: 12. The length of the CDR3 is 17 residues. CDR3 in DNA: TGTGCCAGCGGTCGCCTTGTTAGCGGGGGGGCCACCGGGGAGCTGTTTTTT. Protein product: CASGRLVSGGATGELFF.

This chain joins TRBV9 and TRBJ2-7, with D perhaps matching TRBD2 (5 bases). The CDR3 spans 17 residues. V shed 0 bases and J shed 1 base, with 17 bases lying between them. The germline gives CDR1 SGDLS, CDR2 YYNGEE. CDR3 DNA: TGTGCCAGCAGCGTAGGTCCTAGCTCAACGAAGTCCTACGAGCAGTACTTC. Encoded protein: CASSVGPSSTKSYEQYF.

This clone was recorded a few times. The rearrangement uses TRBV7-9 and TRBJ1-1; 8 bases are a match to TRBD1. Trimming cost V 8 bases and J 2 bases; bases outside gene matches: 7. The CDR3 loop spans 14 amino acids. The germline CDR1 and CDR2 sequences are SEHNR and FQNEAQ (reference sequence). DNA for the CDR3: TGTGCCAGCCTCGGACAGGGCTCAAACACTGAAGCTTTCTTT. This gives the protein CASLGQGSNTEAFF.

This chain connects TRBV5-5 to TRBJ1-5; 9 bases fit TRBD1. Looked up from germline, CDR1 is SGHKS and CDR2 is YYEKEE (reference sequence). After removal of 4 bases from V and 6 bases from J, the junction contained 8 bases not matched to a gene. This CDR3 is 15 amino acids long. Here the CDR3 reads CASSRQGGFSQPQHF. The CDR3 DNA reads TGTGCCAGCAGCCGACAGGGGGGATTTTCTCAGCCCCAGCATTTT.

V usage is TRBV4-2 and J usage is TRBJ2-3; 11 bases match TRBD2. The germline CDR1 and CDR2 sequences are LGHNA and YNFKEQ. CDR3 length equals 16 residues. With V trimmed by 0 bases and J by 8 bases, 7 bases remained unmatched. CDR3 amino acids: CASSQDLAGGRVTQYF. DNA of the CDR3: TGTGCCAGCAGCCAAGACTTAGCGGGGGGGAGGGTTACGCAGTATTTT.

This clone showed up just once. The chain carries TRBV7-9 and TRBJ1-6, with D possibly TRBD1 on 5 matching bases. Between the trimmed V and J ends, which lost 5 bases and 10 bases, there was a span of 15 bases. Germline V gene data show CDR1 as SEHNR and CDR2 as FQNEAQ (reference sequence). The CDR3 loop spans 14 amino acids. The CDR3 sequence is CASSPSGDFSPLHF. For the CDR3, the DNA is TGTGCCAGCAGCCCTTCGGGGGACTTCTCACCCCTCCACTTT.

The sample holds one count of this clone. This chain links TRBV7-3 with TRBJ1-1, with no clear D. CDR3 length: 15 amino acids. V lost 4 bases and J 1 base, leaving 13 bases between the germline ends. CDR1 SGHTA and CDR2 FQGTGA come from the germline V gene. The CDR3 region is CASSSLGRENTEAFF. In DNA, the CDR3 is TGTGCCAGCAGCTCTCTAGGTCGGGAGAACACTGAAGCTTTCTTT.

The chain links TRBV7-2 to TRBJ2-3, with a possible D match to TRBD2 (6 bases). Deletions cut 1 base from V and 2 bases from J, with 10 bases between. This CDR3 comprises 15 residues. CDR1 SGHTA and CDR2 FQGNSA come from the germline V gene. This CDR3 is CASSLDAGFTDTQYF. Here the CDR3 DNA reads TGTGCCAGCAGCTTAGACGCGGGGTTCACAGATACGCAGTATTTT.

The rearrangement links TRBV10-3 to TRBJ2-1; a weak D match, TRBD2 (5 bases). There are 12 residues in the CDR3. Trimming removed 2 bases at V and 14 bases at J, with 13 bases between. CDR1 and CDR2 (germline): ENHRY, SYGVKD. CDR3 residues: CAISESGPQEFF. The CDR3 bases are TGTGCCATCAGTGAGAGCGGCCCGCAGGAGTTCTTC.

The V call is TRBV5-1, the J call TRBJ2-1; tentative D call: TRBD2 (6 bases). The germline V gene has CDR1 SGHRS and CDR2 YFSETQ. CDR3 size: 17 residues. V shed 1 base and J shed 0 bases, with 14 bases lying between them. CDR3 protein: CASSLILGGDSYNEQFF. CDR3 DNA: TGCGCCAGCAGCTTGATTCTCGGGGGAGACTCCTACAATGAGCAGTTCTTC.

CDR3 DNA: TGCGCCAGCAGCCCGAGCAGACAGGGAGGCGAAGAGCAGTACTTC. This gives the protein CASSPSRQGGEEQYF. This chain uses TRBV5-1 with TRBJ2-7; a weak D match, TRBD1 (7 bases). Germline V gene lookup returns CDR1 SGHRS and CDR2 YFSETQ. Trimming took 4 bases from V and 7 from J, leaving 21 bases between them. The CDR3 loop spans 15 amino acids.

The genes are TRBV29-1 and TRBJ2-6, with D possibly being TRBD1 (5 bases). This CDR3 has 12 amino acids. Germline values: CDR1 SQVTM, CDR2 ANQGSEA. V was cut by 5 bases and J by 4 bases, with 6 bases left in between. CDR3 sequence reads: CSVRQGANVLTF. The CDR3 coding sequence is TGCAGCGTTCGACAGGGGGCCAACGTCCTGACTTTC.

This chain links TRBV7-2 with TRBJ1-6; unclear D gene. CDR3 length: 14 amino acids. Trimming removed 1 base from V and 7 bases from J, with 8 bases in between. Germline loops: CDR1 SGHTA, CDR2 FQGNSA. CDR3: CASSLDRTNSPLHF. DNA of the CDR3: TGTGCCAGCAGCTTAGACAGAACCAATTCACCCCTCCACTTT.

This chain connects TRBV7-6 to TRBJ2-2; D is perhaps TRBD1 (5 bases). The CDR3 is 15 amino acids. Germline assignment: CDR1 SGHVS and CDR2 FNYEAQ. Trimming removed 2 bases from V and 2 bases from J, with 9 bases in between. The CDR3 sequence is CASSLLDSNTGELFF. The CDR3 DNA is TGTGCCAGCAGCTTACTAGACAGTAACACCGGGGAGCTGTTTTTT. The full variable domain, its missing parts supplied by reference TRBV7-6 and TRBJ2-2, is GAGVSQSPRYKVTKRGQDVALRCDPISGHVSLYWYRQALGQGPEFLTYFNYEAQQDKSGLPNDRFSAERPEGSISTLTIQRTEQRDSAMYRCASSLLDSNTGELFFGEGSRLTVL.

V and J are TRBV6-1 and TRBJ2-1; no firm D call. The CDR3 is 13 residues long. CDR1 is MNHNS and CDR2 is SASEGT in the germline V gene. V lost 1 base and J lost 3, with 4 bases in between. As DNA, the CDR3 is TGTGCCAGCAGTGAAGGACACTACAATGAGCAGTTCTTC. Encoded protein: CASSEGHYNEQFF.

V usage is TRBV7-8 and J usage is TRBJ1-1; D possibly corresponds to TRBD1 (6 bases). Germline CDR1 is SGHVS and CDR2 is FQNEAQ. Trimming removed 5 bases from V and 4 bases from J, with 23 bases in between. This CDR3 region has 17 residues. The CDR3 DNA is TGTGCCAGCAGCCCGCGGGTTTTTGGGGGCAAAGGCACTGAAGCTTTCTTT. Protein product: CASSPRVFGGKGTEAFF. Using reference TRBV7-8 and TRBJ1-1 for the parts outside the CDR3, the full variable domain is GAGVSQSPRYKVAKRGQDVALRCDPISGHVSLFWYQQALGQGPEFLTYFQNEAQLDKSGLPSDRFFAERPEGSVSTLKIQRTQQEDSAVYLCASSPRVFGGKGTEAFFGQGTRLTVV.

The genes are TRBV5-1 and TRBJ2-5, with D perhaps matching TRBD1 (6 bases). Deletions cut 2 bases from V and 5 bases from J, with 19 bases between. This CDR3 is 16 amino acids long. CDR1 and CDR2 from the germline V gene are SGHRS and YFSETQ. CDR3 sequence: CASSFRDTGEGETQYF. CDR3 sequence (DNA): TGCGCCAGCAGCTTCCGGGACACGGGCGAAGGGGAGACCCAGTACTTC. Full variable domain (remainder filled in from reference TRBV5-1 and TRBJ2-5): KAGVTQTPRYLIKTRGQQVTLSCSPISGHRSVSWYQQTPGQGLQFLFEYFSETQRNKGNFPGRFSGRQFSNSRSEMNVSTLELGDSALYLCASSFRDTGEGETQYFGPGTRLLVL.